The sequence of this T cell receptor (beta chain) was determined in a study of blood T cell repertoires in COVID-19. Study-wide background: Researchers got acute and convalescent COVID-19 samples from the United States, Italy and Spain. Sources were T cells, B-cell-depleted T cells, or PBMCs; the material itself was cDNA or gDNA.

Patients in Seattle were enrolled during active infection, then followed longitudinally. Per the original data handling: It was from reference gene primer amplification that nucleated cell counts were estimated. The method was immunoSEQ multiplex PCR; TCRdb's version includes in-frame clones alone and lacks a portion of them. The V and J calls and the clone size are those of that table, but D and trimming were determined from the DNA. The sample consists of 100,000 to 150,000 clones, approximately 74% of them appearing once. The germline V gene has CDR1 MNHEY and CDR2 SMNVEV (reference sequence). The CDR3 is 14 amino acids. V dropped 5 bases and J dropped 7; count of bases not matched to a gene: 4.

The chain uses TRBV27 and TRBJ1-3, with 11 bases that match TRBD1. Sequenced sample: peripheral blood. The clonotype was recovered from a man at least 80 years old with COVID-19, enrolled during active disease. The CDR3 DNA sequence: TGTGCCAGCAGTCAGGACAGGGGGCGTAACACCATATATTTT. It codes for CASSQDRGRNTIYF.